This T cell receptor (beta chain) appears in the sequencing data of a study of human T cells and chemical hapten exposure. Across the study: Sensitization applied 2% DPC to roughly 2 cm by roughly 2 cm of upper inner arm skin. Alopecia areata, totalis or universalis affected patients, mainly female.

Per the germline V gene, CDR1 is SGHAT and CDR2 is FQNNGV. V lost 5 bases to trimming and J lost 5 bases, with 15 bases between them. There are 14 residues in the CDR3. Time point described: patch test 3, about 24 weeks after DPC sensitization. As to treatment: therapeutic diphenylcyclopropenone sensitization with weekly scalp DPC. Before extraction, the whole blood was not fractionated, and total RNA was taken from it. Ahead of applying each patch test, blood was sampled. This clonotype was seen many times. Attachment of unique molecular identifiers to individual cDNA molecules was performed in the library. Using its own MiXCR run on the RACE reads, TCRdb lists one record per CDR3 protein. The repertoire has around 40,000 distinct CDR3 sequences, about 12% of them found once; the top ten carry approximately 2.2%.

The chain has TRBV11-2 and TRBJ2-5; possible D gene TRBD2, 5 bases. This sequence originates from a woman between 35 and 50 years old with alopecia areata. Some clones in this sample may be carry-over from other donors' samples. The sequences come from whole blood, collected in connection with sensitization to the hapten diphenylcyclopropenone (DPC). Here the CDR3 reads CASSPLGSGETQYF. CDR3 nucleotides: TGTGCCAGCAGCCCCCTGGGGAGCGGCGAGACCCAGTACTTC.